Listed below are T cell receptor beta chains from one sample, sequenced in a study of blood T cell repertoires in COVID-19. Assay used: immunoSEQ multiplex PCR; TCRdb lists only in-frame clones, some missing. Of some 200,000 clones in the sample, approximately 80% were seen once. Material: PBMCs or T cells enriched from blood (not recorded which). The receptors were gathered from a woman aged 35 to 49 with acute COVID-19. CDR3s leave out the opening cysteine and the closing phenylalanine or tryptophan. Each record gives: V gene, clone size, J gene, CDR3 protein. The size field is filled for only some rows; it gives once, few, many or a size class.

V: TRBV11-3; size: .; J: TRBJ2-1; CDR3: ASSSRGESSYNEQF
V: TRBV10-2; size: .; J: TRBJ1-5; CDR3: ASSESGHRSQPQH
V: TRBV6-5; size: .; J: TRBJ1-6; CDR3: ASSLSPADSPLH
V: TRBV11-3; size: once; J: TRBJ2-3; CDR3: ASSLGGAGGSRDTQY
V: TRBV2; size: once; J: TRBJ2-2; CDR3: ASSVSGGANTGELF
V: TRBV7-6; size: .; J: TRBJ2-7; CDR3: ASSLTALAGGIYEQY
V: TRBV19; size: .; J: TRBJ2-1; CDR3: ASSPRGDSSNEQF
V: TRBV19; size: .; J: TRBJ2-7; CDR3: ASTKGDTTCSYEQY
V: TRBV27; size: .; J: TRBJ1-1; CDR3: ASSLSDRARSF
V: TRBV28; size: .; J: TRBJ1-4; CDR3: ASSLGDIFRPNEKLF
V: TRBV27; size: once; J: TRBJ1-5; CDR3: ASSFSRGGNQPQH
V: TRBV19; size: .; J: TRBJ2-5; CDR3: ASSATSGGVTQY
V: TRBV6-1; size: .; J: TRBJ1-5; CDR3: ASSEGGGQPQH
V: TRBV9; size: .; J: TRBJ1-1; CDR3: ASSPSRQAPGAF
V: TRBV28; size: .; J: TRBJ2-7; CDR3: ASSLLAGQAFYEQY
V: TRBV6-5; size: .; J: TRBJ1-5; CDR3: ATNQGHSNQPQH